This T cell receptor beta chain was captured by sequencing in a study of blood T cell repertoires in COVID-19. Across the whole study: Material from acute and convalescent COVID-19 was sourced from the United States, Italy and Spain.

Original handling: Reference gene primer amplification gave estimated nucleated cell counts. Sequencing was performed with immunoSEQ multiplex PCR; in TCRdb, only in-frame clones are kept and a portion is missing. That table gives V, J and clone size, and the DNA gave D and trimming. The sample lists roughly 230,000 clones, roughly 84% seen once, with 3.4% in the top ten. What the recovered Cohort 3 donors had was two negative PCRs, clearance, or symptom resolution. Specimen: PBMCs or T cells enriched from blood (not recorded which). This TCR was recovered from a man aged 45 to 65 who had recovered from COVID-19.

The CDR3 DNA reads as TGTGCCACCAGTGATCCTCGGACAGGGGACACTGAAGCTTTCTTT. It codes for CATSDPRTGDTEAFF. The chain has TRBV24-1 and TRBJ1-1, with 9 bases that match TRBD1. V lost 3 bases and J lost 3; bases outside the gene matches: 4. CDR3 length equals 15 residues. In germline, CDR1 is KGHDR, CDR2 SFDVKD.